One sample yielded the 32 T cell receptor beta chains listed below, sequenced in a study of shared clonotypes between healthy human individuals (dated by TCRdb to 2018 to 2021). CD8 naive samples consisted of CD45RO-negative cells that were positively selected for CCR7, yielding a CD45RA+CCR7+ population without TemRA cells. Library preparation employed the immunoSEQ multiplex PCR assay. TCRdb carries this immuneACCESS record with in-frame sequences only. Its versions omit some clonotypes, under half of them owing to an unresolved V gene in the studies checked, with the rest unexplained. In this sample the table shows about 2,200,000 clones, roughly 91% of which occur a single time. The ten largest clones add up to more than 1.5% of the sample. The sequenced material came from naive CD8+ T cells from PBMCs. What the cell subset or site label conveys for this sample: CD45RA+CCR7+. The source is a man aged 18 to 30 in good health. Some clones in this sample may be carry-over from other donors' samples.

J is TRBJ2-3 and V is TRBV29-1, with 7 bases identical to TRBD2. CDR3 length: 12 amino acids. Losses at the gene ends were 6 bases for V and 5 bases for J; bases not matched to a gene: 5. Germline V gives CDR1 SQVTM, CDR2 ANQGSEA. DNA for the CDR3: TGCAGCGTGCACGTAGCGGGAGATACGCAGTATTTT. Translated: CSVHVAGDTQYF.

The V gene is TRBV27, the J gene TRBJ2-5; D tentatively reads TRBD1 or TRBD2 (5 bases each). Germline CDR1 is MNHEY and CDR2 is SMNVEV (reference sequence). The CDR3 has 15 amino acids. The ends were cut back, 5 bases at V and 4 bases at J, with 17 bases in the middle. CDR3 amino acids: CASSMGFQGPETQYF. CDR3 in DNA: TGTGCCAGCAGTATGGGATTCCAGGGACCAGAGACCCAGTACTTC.

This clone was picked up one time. CDR3 bases: TGTGCCAGCAGCAAAGTTCCGGCGAAGCGCCCAACTAATGAAAAACTGTTTTTT. This gives the protein CASSKVPAKRPTNEKLFF. This chain connects TRBV21-1 to TRBJ1-4. TRBV21-1 constitutes a pseudogene. This CDR3 contains 18 residues.

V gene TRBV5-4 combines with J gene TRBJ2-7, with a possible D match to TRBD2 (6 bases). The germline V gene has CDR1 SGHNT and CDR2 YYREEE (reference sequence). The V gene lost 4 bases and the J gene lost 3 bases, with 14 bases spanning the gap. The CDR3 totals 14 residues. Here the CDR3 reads CASSQNLAIYEQYF. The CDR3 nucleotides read TGTGCCAGCAGCCAAAATCTAGCGATCTACGAGCAGTACTTC. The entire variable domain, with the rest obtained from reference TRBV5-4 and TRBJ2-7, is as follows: ETGVTQSPTHLIKTRGQQVTLRCSSQSGHNTVSWYQQALGQGPQFIFQYYREEENGRGNFPPRFSGLQFPNYSSELNVNALELDDSALYLCASSQNLAIYEQYFGPGTRLTVT.

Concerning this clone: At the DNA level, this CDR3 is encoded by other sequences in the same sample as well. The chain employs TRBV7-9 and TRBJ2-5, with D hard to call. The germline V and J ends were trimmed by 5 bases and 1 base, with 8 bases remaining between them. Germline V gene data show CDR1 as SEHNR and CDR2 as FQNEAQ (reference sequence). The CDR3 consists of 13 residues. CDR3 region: CASSQTSQETQYF. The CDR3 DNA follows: TGTGCCAGCAGCCAGACTTCCCAAGAGACCCAGTACTTC.

CDR3 sequence (DNA): TGTGCCAGCAGTTTAATGGGGGGCGCGAGGACAGATACGCAGTATTTT. As protein: CASSLMGGARTDTQYF. The chain couples TRBV28 to TRBJ2-3; either TRBD1 or TRBD2 may supply D (6 bases each). This CDR3 has 16 residues. Trimming took 2 bases from V and 3 from J, leaving 15 bases between them. Looked up from germline, CDR1 is MDHEN and CDR2 is SYDVKM.

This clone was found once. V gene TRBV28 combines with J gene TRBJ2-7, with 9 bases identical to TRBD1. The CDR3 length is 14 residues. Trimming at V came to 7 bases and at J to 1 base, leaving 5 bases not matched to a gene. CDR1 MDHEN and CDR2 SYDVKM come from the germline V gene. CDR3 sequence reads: CASTGTGTSYEQYF. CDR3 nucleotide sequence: TGTGCCAGCACCGGGACAGGGACTTCCTACGAGCAGTACTTC.

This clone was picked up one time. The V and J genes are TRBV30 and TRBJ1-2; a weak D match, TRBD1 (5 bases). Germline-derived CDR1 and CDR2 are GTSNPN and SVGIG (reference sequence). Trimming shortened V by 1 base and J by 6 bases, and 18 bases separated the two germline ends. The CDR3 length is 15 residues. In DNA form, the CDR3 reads TGTGCCTGGAGTGGGATCCGGGGCGATAATGATGGCTACACCTTC. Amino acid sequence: CAWSGIRGDNDGYTF.

The CDR3 spells CASSVKGLLGNEQFF. CDR3 bases: TGTGCCAGCAGCGTGAAGGGTTTACTCGGCAATGAGCAGTTCTTC. This chain uses TRBV9 with TRBJ2-1; D unclear. CDR1 SGDLS and CDR2 YYNGEE come from the germline V gene. This CDR3 has 15 residues. V was pared by 2 bases and J by 6 bases, with 15 bases between.

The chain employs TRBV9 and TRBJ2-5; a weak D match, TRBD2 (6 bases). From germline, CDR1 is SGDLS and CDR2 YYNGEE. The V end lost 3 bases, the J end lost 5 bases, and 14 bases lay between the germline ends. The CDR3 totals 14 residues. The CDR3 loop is CASSGDGTWETQYF. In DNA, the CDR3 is TGTGCCAGCAGCGGGGACGGGACTTGGGAGACCCAGTACTTC.

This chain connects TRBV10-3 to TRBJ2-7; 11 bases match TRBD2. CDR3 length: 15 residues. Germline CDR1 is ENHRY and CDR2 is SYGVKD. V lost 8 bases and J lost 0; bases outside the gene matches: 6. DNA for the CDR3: TGTGCCATCCCCCGACTAGCGGGATACTCCTACGAGCAGTACTTC. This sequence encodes CAIPRLAGYSYEQYF.

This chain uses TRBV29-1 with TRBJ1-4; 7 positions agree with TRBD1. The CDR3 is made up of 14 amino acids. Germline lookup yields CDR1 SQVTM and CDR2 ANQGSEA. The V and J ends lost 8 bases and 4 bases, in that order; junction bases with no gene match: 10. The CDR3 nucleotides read TGCAGCATAACACAGGGGACGGATAATGAAAAACTGTTTTTT. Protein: CSITQGTDNEKLFF.

CDR3 region: CASSARDGLHTIYF. Written as DNA, the CDR3 is TGTGCCAGCAGCGCAAGGGACGGATTACACACCATATATTTT. The genes are TRBV7-9 and TRBJ1-3; a weak D match, TRBD1 (5 bases). Germline CDR1 is SEHNR and CDR2 is FQNEAQ (reference sequence). CDR3 length: 14 residues. With 5 bases removed from V and 8 bases from J, the gap between germline ends came to 16 bases.

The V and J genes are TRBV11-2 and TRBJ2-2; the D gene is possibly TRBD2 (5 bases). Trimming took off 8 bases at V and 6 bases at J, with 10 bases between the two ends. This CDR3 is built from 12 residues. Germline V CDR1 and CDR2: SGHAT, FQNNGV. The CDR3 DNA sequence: TGTGCCAGCTGGCCGAGGGCCGGGGAGCTGTTTTTT. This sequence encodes CASWPRAGELFF.

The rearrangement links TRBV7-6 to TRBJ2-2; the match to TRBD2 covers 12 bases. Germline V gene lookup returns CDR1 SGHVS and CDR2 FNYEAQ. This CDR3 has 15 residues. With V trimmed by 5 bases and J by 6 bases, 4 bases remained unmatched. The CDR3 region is CASSRLAGVSGELFF. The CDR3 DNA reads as TGTGCCAGCAGCCGACTAGCGGGAGTTTCCGGGGAGCTGTTTTTT.

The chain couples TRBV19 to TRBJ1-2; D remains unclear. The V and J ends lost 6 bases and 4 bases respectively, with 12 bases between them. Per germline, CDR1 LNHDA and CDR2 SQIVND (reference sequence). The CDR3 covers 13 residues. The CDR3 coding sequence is TGTGCCAGTAGCCCAGTGAGCTTCTATGGCTACACCTTC. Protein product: CASSPVSFYGYTF. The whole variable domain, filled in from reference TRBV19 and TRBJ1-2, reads DGGITQSPKYLFRKEGQNVTLSCEQNLNHDAMYWYRQDPGQGLRLIYYSQIVNDFQKGDIAEGYSVSREKKESFPLTVTSAQKNPTAFYLCASSPVSFYGYTFGSGTRLTVV.

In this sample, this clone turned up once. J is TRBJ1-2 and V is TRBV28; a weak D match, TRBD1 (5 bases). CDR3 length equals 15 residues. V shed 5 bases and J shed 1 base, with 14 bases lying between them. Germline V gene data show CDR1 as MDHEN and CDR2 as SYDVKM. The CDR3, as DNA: TGTGCCAGCAGTCCTCACGGGACGGATAACTATGGCTACACCTTC. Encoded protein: CASSPHGTDNYGYTF.

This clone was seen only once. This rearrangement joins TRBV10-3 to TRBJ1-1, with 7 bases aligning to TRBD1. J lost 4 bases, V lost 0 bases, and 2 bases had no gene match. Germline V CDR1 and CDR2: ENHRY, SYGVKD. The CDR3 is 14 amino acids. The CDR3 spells CAISESQGGTEAFF. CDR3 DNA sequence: TGTGCCATCAGTGAGTCGCAGGGGGGCACTGAAGCTTTCTTT.

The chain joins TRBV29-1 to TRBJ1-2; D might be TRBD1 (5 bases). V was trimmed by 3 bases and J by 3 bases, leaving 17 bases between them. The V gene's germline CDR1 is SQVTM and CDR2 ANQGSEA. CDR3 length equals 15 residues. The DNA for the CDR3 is TGCAGCGTTGACCCACAGGATGAAAGACACTATGGCTACACCTTC. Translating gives CSVDPQDERHYGYTF.

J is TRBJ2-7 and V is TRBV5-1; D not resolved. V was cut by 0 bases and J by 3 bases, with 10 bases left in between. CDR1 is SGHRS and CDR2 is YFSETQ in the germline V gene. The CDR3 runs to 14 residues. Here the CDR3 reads CASSLADRYYEQYF. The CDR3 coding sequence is TGCGCCAGCAGCTTGGCCGACCGCTACTACGAGCAGTACTTC.

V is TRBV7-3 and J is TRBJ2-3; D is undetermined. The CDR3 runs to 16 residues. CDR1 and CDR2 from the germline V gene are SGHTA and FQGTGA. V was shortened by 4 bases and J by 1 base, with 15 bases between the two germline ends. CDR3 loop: CASSSDGLGGTDTQYF. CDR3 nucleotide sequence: TGTGCCAGCAGCTCTGACGGTTTGGGTGGCACAGATACGCAGTATTTT.

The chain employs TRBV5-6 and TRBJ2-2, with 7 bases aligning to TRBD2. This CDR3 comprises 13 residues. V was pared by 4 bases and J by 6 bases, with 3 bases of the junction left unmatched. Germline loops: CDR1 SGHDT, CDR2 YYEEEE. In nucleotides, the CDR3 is TGTGCCAGCAGCACTGCGGGGGCCGGGGAGCTGTTTTTT. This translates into CASSTAGAGELFF.

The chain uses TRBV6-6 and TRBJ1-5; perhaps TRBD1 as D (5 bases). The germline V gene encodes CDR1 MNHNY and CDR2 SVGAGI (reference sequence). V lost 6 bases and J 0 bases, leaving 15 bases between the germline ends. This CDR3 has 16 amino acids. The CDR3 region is CASSSTGGYSNQPQHF. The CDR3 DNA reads TGTGCCAGCAGCTCTACCGGGGGGTATAGCAATCAGCCCCAGCATTTT.

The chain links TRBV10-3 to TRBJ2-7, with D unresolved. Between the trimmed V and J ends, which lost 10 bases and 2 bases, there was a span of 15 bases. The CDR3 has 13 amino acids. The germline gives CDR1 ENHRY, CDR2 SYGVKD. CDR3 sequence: CATLDDNAYEQYF. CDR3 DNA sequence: TGTGCCACCCTAGATGACAACGCCTACGAGCAGTACTTC.

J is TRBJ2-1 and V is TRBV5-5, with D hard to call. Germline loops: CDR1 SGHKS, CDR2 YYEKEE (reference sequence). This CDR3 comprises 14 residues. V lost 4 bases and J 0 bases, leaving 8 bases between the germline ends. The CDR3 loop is CASSGPSSYNEQFF. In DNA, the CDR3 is TGTGCCAGCAGCGGCCCAAGCTCCTACAATGAGCAGTTCTTC.

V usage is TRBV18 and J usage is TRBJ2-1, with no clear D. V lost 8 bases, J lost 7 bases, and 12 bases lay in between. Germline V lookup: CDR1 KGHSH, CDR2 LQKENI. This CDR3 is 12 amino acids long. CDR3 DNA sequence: TGTGCCAGCCTCCCCGGTGGGAATGAGCAGTTCTTC. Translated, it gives CASLPGGNEQFF.

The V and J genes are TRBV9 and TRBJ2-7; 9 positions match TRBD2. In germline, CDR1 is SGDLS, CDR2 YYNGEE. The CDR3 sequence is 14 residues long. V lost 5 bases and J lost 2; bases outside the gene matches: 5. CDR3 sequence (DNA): TGTGCCAGCAGTGGACTAGCGAACACCTACGAGCAGTACTTC. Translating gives CASSGLANTYEQYF.

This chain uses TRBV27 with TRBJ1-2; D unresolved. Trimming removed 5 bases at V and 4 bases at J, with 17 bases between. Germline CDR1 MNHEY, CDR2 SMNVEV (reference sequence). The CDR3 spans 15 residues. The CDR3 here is CASSPRLGDLYGYTF. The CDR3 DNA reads TGTGCCAGCAGTCCCCGATTGGGAGACCTCTATGGCTACACCTTC.

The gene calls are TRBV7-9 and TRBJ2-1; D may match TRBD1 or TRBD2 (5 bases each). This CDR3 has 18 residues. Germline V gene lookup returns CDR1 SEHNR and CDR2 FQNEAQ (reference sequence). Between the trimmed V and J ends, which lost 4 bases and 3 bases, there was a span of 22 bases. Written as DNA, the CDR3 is TGTGCCAGCAGCTCCAACCGGGGTCGATCCAGGGTCTACAATGAGCAGTTCTTC. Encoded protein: CASSSNRGRSRVYNEQFF.

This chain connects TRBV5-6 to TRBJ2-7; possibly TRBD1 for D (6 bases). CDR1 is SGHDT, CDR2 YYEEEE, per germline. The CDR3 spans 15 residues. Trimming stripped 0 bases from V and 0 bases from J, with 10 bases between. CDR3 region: CASSLDGRGSYEQYF. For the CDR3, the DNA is TGTGCCAGCAGCTTGGACGGCAGGGGCTCCTACGAGCAGTACTTC.

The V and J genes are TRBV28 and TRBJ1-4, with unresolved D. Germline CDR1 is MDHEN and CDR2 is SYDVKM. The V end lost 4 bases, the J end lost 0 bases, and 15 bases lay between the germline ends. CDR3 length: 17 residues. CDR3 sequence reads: CASSSRRVLATNEKLFF. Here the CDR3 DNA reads TGTGCCAGCAGTTCCCGCCGGGTTTTAGCAACTAATGAAAAACTGTTTTTT.

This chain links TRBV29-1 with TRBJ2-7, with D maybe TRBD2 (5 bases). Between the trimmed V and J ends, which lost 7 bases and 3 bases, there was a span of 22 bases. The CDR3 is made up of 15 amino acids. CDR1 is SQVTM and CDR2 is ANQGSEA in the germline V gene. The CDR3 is CSATSRTGSNYEQYF. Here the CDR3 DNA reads TGCAGCGCAACCTCGAGGACTGGCTCAAACTACGAGCAGTACTTC.